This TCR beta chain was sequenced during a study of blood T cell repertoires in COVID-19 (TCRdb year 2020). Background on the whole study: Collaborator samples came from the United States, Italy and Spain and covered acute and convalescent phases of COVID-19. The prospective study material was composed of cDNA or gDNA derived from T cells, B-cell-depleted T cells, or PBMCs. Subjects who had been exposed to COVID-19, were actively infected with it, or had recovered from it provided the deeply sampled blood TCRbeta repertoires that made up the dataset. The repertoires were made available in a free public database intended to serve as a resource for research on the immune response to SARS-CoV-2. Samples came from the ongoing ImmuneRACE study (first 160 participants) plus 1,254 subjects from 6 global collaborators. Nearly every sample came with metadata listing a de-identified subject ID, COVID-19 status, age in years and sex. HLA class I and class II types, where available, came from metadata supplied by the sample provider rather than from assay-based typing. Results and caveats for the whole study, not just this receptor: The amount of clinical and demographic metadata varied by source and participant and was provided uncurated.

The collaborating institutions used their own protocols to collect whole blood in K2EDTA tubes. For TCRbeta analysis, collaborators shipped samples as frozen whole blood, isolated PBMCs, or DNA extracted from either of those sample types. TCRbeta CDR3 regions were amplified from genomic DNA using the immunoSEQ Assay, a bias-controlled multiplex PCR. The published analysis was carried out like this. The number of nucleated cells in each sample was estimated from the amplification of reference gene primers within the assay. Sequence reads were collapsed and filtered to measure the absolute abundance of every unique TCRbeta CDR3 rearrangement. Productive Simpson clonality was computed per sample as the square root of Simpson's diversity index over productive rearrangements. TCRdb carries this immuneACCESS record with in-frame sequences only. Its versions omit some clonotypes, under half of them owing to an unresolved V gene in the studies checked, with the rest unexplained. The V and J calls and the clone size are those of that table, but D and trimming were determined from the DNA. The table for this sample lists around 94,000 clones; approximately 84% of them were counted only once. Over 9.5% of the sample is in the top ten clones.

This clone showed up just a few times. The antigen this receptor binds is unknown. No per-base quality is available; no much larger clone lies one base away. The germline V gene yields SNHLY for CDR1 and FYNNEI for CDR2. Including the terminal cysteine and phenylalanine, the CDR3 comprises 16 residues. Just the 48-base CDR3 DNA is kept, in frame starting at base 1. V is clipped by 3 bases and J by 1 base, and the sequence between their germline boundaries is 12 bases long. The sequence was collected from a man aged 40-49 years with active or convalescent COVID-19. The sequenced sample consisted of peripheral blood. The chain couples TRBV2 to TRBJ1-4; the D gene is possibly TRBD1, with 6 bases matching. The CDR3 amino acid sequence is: CASSEDSLRTNEKLFF. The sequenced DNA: TGTGCCAGCAGTGAGGACAGTCTTAGAACTAATGAAAAACTGTTTTTT.